The sequence of this T cell receptor (beta chain) was determined in a study of T cells in Graves' hyperthyroidism and ophthalmopathy. Findings and limits, study-wide: In the blood, most expanded thyroid clonotypes above 0.001 appeared as well.

Patients aged 18 to 65 had newly diagnosed hyperthyroidism lasting under 2 months. Exclusion followed for patients with uncontrolled infection, other autoimmune disease, pregnancy or lactation. Any symptoms of ophthalmopathy came after the first hyperthyroidism diagnosis, from which the blood sample dates. The source material, RNA transcripts, was used to amplify TCR beta CDR3 regions. HTBI primers drove first-round RT-PCR of the TCR CDR3. Each CDR3 protein is one row after TCRdb ran MiXCR on the multiplex PCR reads. The data show 150,000 or so distinct CDR3 sequences, roughly 10% seen once. The CDR3 runs to 11 residues. Germline-derived CDR1 and CDR2 are SGHRS and YFSETQ. Trimming removed 2 bases from V and 3 bases from J, with 3 bases in between. The table lists this clonotype with many counts. Its matching antigen is unknown.

The V and J genes are TRBV5-1 and TRBJ2-7; the D is unclear. The sequencing input was blood. The sequence derives from a woman younger than 35 with Graves' hyperthyroidism that later progressed to Graves' ophthalmopathy. DNA of the CDR3: TGCGCCAGCAGCTTCCTCTACGAGCAGTACTTC. Translated, it gives CASSFLYEQYF.